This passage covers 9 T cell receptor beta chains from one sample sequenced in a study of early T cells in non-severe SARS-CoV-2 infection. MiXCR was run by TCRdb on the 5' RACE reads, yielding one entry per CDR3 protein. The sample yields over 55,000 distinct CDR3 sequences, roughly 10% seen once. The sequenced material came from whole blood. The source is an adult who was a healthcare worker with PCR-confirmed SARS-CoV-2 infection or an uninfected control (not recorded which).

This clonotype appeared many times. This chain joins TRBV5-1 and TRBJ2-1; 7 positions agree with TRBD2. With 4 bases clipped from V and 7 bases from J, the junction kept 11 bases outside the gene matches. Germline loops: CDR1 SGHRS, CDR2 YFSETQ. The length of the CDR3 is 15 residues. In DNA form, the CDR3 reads TGCGCCAGCAGCCGCCCGGCGGGAGAAGGGAATGAGCAGTTCTTC. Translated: CASSRPAGEGNEQFF.

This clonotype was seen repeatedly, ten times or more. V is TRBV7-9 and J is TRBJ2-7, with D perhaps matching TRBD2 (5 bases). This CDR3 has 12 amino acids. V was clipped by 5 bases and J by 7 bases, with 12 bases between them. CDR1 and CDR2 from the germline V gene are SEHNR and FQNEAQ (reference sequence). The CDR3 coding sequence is TGTGCCAGCAGCACATGGACTTTAGAGCAGTACTTC. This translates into CASSTWTLEQYF.

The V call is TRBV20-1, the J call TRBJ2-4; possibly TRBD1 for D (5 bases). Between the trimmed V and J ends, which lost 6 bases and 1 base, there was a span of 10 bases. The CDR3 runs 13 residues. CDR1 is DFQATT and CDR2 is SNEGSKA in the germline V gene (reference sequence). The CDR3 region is CSAAGSAKNIQYF. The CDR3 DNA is TGCAGTGCGGCAGGGTCGGCCAAAAACATTCAGTACTTC.

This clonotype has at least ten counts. The chain's CDR3 is CASSLTRGDGYTF. The CDR3 DNA is TGTGCCAGCTCACTGACCAGGGGCGATGGCTACACCTTC. The chain carries TRBV18 and TRBJ1-2, with D possibly being TRBD1 (6 bases). Trimming removed 4 bases from V and 6 bases from J, with 12 bases in between. CDR3 length: 13 residues. Germline CDR1 reads KGHSH; CDR2 reads LQKENI.

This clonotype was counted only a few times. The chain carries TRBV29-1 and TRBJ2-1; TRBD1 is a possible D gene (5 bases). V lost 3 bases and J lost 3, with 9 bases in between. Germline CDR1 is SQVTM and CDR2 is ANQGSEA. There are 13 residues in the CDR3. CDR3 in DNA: TGCAGCGTTGAGAGTAGGGGCTACAATGAGCAGTTCTTC. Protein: CSVESRGYNEQFF.

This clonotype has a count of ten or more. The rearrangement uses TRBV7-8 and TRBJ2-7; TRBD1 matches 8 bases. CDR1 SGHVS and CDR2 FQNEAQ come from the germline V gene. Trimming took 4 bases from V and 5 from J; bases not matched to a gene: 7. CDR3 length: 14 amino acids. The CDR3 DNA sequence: TGTGCCAGCAGCTCCCAGGGGGCCTGGAACGAGCAGTACTTC. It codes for CASSSQGAWNEQYF.

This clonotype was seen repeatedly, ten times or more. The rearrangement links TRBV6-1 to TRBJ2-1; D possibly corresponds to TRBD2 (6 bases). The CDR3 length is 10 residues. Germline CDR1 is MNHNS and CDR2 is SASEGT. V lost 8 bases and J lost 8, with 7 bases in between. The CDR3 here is CASGGYEQFF. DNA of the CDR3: TGTGCCAGCGGGGGGTATGAGCAGTTCTTC.

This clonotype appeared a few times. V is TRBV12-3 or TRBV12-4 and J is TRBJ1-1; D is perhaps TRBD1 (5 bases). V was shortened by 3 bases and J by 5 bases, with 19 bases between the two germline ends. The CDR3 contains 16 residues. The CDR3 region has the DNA TGTGCCAGCAGTTTCGTGGTCTCCCCAGGGAAGACTGAAGCTTTCTTT. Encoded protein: CASSFVVSPGKTEAFF.

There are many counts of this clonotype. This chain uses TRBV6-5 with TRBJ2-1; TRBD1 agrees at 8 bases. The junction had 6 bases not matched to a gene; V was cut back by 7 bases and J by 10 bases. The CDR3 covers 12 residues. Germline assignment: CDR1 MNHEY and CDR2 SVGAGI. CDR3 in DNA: TGTGCCAGCACCGCAGGGGGCAGCGAGCAGTTCTTC. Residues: CASTAGGSEQFF.